This TCR beta chain was sequenced for a study of T cell repertoires in cytomegalovirus infection. Study-wide background: CMV infection plus the matching HLA type was flagged by public TCR beta signatures.

About this clonotype: What it binds is not known.

TCRdb independently ran MiXCR on the reads; one entry per CDR3 protein. The table lists some 940,000 distinct CDR3 sequences, approximately 32% of them singletons. Material: cultured CD8+ T cells from PBMCs, obtained from culture after CMV antigen stimulation. This clonotype originated in a human donor in good health (CMV status not recorded). Some clones in this sample may be carry-over from other donors' samples.

CDR3 nucleotides: TGCAGCGTTGGGGCCCTTCCTGAGCAGTTCTTC. The encoded protein is CSVGALPEQFF. This chain joins TRBV29-1 and TRBJ2-1, with unresolved D. The V and J ends lost 4 bases and 9 bases respectively, with 10 bases between them. Germline V gives CDR1 SQVTM, CDR2 ANQGSEA. The CDR3 consists of 11 residues.